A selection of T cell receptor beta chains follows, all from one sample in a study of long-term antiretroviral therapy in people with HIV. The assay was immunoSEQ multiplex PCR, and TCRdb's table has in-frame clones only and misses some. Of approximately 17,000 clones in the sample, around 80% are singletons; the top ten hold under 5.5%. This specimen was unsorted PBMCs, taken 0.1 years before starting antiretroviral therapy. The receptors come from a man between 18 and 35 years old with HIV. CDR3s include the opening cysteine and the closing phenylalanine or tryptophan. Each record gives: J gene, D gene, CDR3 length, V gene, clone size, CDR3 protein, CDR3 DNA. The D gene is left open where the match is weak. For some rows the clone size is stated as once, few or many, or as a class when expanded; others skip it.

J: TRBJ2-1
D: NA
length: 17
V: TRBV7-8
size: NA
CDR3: CASGKAGGGFSYNEQFF
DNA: TGTGCCAGCGGAAAAGCAGGAGGGGGTTTCTCCTACAATGAGCAGTTCTTC

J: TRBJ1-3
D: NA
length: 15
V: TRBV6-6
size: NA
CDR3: CASTPDGSSGNTIYF
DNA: TGTGCCAGCACACCAGACGGGAGCTCTGGAAACACCATATATTTT

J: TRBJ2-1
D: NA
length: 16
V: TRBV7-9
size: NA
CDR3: CASSLSTGGAYNEQFF
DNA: TGTGCCAGCAGCTTAAGCACCGGAGGCGCCTACAATGAGCAGTTCTTC

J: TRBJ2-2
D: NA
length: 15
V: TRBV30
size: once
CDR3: CAWAGLGQVTGELFF
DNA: TGTGCCTGGGCTGGTCTAGGGCAGGTCACCGGGGAGCTGTTTTTT

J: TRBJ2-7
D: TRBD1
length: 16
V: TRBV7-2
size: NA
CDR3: CASSLEGTGAPYEQYF
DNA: TGTGCCAGCAGCTTAGAAGGGACAGGGGCCCCCTACGAGCAGTACTTC

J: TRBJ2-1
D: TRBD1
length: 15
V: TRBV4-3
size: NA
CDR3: CASSLRTGDGNEQFF
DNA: TGCGCCAGCAGCCTCCGGACAGGGGACGGCAATGAGCAGTTCTTC

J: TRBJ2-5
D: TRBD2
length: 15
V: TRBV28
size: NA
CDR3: CASSSTLGGIETQYF
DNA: TGTGCCAGCAGTTCTACCCTCGGGGGGATCGAGACCCAGTACTTC

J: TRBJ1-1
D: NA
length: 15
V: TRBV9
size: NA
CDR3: CASSLAGGDMTEAFF
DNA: TGTGCCAGCAGCCTCGCCGGGGGGGACATGACTGAAGCTTTCTTT

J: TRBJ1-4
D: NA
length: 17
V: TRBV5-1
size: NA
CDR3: CASPNDKGTTTNEKLFF
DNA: TGCGCCAGCCCCAACGACAAAGGGACCACAACTAATGAAAAACTGTTTTTT

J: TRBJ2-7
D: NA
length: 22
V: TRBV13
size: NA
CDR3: CASSLFGSGPEKHAFMYERQYF
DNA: TGTGCCAGCAGCTTATTTGGGTCGGGGCCCGAGAAACACGCTTTTATGTACGAGAGGCAGTACTTC

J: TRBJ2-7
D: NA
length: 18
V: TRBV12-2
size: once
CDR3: CASRLVKSGQANSYEQYF
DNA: TGTGCAAGTCGCTTAGTAAAGAGCGGGCAGGCAAACTCCTACGAGCAGTACTTC

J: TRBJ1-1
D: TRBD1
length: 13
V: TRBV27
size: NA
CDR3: CASSWTGDTEAFF
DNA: TGTGCCAGCAGTTGGACAGGGGACACTGAAGCTTTCTTT

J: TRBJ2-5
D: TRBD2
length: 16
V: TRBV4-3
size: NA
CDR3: CASSQGSGGADETQYF
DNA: TGCGCCAGCAGCCAAGGAAGCGGGGGGGCCGATGAGACCCAGTACTTC

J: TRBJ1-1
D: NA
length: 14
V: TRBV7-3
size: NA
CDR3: CASSLGGLDTEAFF
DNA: TGTGCCAGCAGCTTAGGGGGATTGGACACTGAAGCTTTCTTT

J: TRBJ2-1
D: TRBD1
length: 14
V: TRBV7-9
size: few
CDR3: CASSDRDSPAEQFF
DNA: TGTGCCAGCAGCGACCGGGACAGCCCTGCTGAGCAGTTCTTC

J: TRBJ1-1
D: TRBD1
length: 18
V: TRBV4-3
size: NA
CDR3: CASSHLRDRIKVYTEAFF
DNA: TGCGCCAGCAGCCACCTCCGGGACAGGATTAAGGTGTACACTGAAGCTTTCTTT

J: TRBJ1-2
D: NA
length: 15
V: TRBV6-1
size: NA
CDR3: CASSADGLFNYGYTF
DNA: TGTGCCAGCAGTGCGGACGGGTTATTCAACTATGGCTACACCTTC

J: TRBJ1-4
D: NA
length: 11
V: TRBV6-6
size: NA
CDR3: CASRSWEKLFF
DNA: TGTGCCAGCAGGTCGTGGGAAAAACTGTTTTTT

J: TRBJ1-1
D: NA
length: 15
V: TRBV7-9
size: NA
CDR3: CASSLGRIMNTEAFF
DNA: TGTGCCAGCAGCTTAGGGCGGATAATGAACACTGAAGCTTTCTTT

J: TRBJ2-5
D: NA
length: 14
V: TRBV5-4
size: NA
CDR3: CASSFTGVQETQYF
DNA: TGTGCCAGCAGCTTTACAGGAGTCCAAGAGACCCAGTACTTC

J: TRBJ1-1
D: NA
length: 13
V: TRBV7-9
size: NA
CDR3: CASSLPGNTEAFF
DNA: TGTGCCAGCAGCTTGCCCGGGAACACTGAAGCTTTCTTT

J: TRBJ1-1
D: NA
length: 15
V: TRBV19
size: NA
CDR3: CASSTGPGADTEAFF
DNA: TGTGCCAGTAGTACGGGCCCAGGGGCTGACACTGAAGCTTTCTTT

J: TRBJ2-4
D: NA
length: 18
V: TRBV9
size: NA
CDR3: CASSGGRVGFSAKNIQYF
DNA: TGTGCCAGCAGCGGCGGCAGGGTAGGGTTTTCGGCCAAAAACATTCAGTACTTC

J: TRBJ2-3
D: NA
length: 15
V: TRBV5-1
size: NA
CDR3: CASSFGDKSTDTQYF
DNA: TGCGCCAGCAGCTTCGGGGACAAGAGCACAGATACGCAGTATTTT

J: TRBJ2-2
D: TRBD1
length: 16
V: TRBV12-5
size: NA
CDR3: CASGLVRGTDTGELFF
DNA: TGTGCTAGTGGTTTGGTACGAGGGACAGACACCGGGGAGCTGTTTTTT

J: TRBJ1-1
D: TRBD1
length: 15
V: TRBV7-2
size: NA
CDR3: CASRRAGGRNTEAFF
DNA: TGTGCCAGCAGGCGGGCAGGGGGCAGGAACACTGAAGCTTTCTTT

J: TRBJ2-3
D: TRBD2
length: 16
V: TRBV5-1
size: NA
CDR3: CASSVGTSGNTDTQYF
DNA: TGCGCCAGCAGCGTAGGGACTAGCGGTAACACAGATACGCAGTATTTT

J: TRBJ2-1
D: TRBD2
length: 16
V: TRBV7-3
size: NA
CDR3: CASSFNLSGRFGEQFF
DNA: TGTGCCAGCAGCTTCAACCTTAGCGGGAGATTTGGTGAGCAGTTCTTC

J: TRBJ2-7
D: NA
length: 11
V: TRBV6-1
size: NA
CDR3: CASSAGGRQIF
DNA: TGTGCCAGCAGTGCCGGGGGCCGTCAGATTTTC

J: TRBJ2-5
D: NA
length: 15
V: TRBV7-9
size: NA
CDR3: CASSLYTGGTETQYF
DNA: TGTGCCAGCAGCTTATACACGGGGGGCACGGAGACCCAGTACTTC

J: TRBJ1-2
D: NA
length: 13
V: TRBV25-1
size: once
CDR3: CASSEADFYGYTF
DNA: TGTGCCAGCAGTGAGGCGGACTTCTATGGCTACACCTTC

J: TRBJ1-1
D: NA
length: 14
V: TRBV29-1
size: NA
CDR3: CSVDTLTGGPHAFF
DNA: TGCAGCGTTGACACATTGACAGGAGGGCCTCACGCTTTCTTT

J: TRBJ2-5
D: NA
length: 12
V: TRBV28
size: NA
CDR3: CASSTPKKTQYF
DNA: TGTGCCAGCTCTACCCCCAAAAAGACCCAGTACTTC

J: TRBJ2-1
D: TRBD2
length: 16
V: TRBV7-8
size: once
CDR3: CASSLATGGTYNEQFF
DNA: TGTGCCAGCAGCTTAGCCACGGGGGGGACCTACAATGAGCAGTTCTTC

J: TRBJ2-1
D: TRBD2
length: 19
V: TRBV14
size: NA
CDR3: CASSQGTSGRASPYNEQFF
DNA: TGTGCCAGCAGCCAAGGGACTAGCGGGAGGGCCTCGCCCTACAATGAGCAGTTCTTC

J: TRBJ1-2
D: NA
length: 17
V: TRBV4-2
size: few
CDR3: CASSQVIRGAEGYGYTF
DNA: TGTGCCAGCAGCCAAGTGATCCGGGGCGCAGAGGGCTATGGCTACACCTTC

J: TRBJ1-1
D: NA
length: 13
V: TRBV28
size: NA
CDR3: CASSDRGNTEAFF
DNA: TGTGCCAGCAGTGATAGGGGGAACACTGAAGCTTTCTTT

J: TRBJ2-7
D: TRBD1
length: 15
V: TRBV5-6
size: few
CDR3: CASSQTGDNQLEQYF
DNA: TGTGCCAGCAGCCAAACAGGGGATAATCAGTTGGAGCAGTACTTC

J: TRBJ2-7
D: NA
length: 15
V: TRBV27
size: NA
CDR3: CASAQLDQGFHEQYF
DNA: TGTGCCAGCGCACAGCTAGATCAGGGGTTCCACGAGCAGTACTTC

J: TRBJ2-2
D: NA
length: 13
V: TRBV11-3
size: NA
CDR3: CASSLGDTGELFF
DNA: TGTGCCAGCAGCTTAGGCGACACCGGGGAGCTGTTTTTT

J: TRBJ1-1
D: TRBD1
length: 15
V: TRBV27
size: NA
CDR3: CASSLQQGAPTEAFF
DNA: TGTGCCAGCAGTTTACAACAGGGGGCGCCCACTGAAGCTTTCTTT

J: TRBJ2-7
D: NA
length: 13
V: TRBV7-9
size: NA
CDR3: CASSSPGTYEQYF
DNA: TGTGCCAGCAGCTCCCCGGGAACCTACGAGCAGTACTTC

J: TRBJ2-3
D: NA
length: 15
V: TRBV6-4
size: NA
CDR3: CASSDSAGSTDTQYF
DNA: TGTGCCAGCAGTGACTCAGCGGGTAGCACAGATACGCAGTATTTT

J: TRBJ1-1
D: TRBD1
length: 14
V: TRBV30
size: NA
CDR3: CAQKTQGAITEAFF
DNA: TGTGCCCAAAAAACTCAGGGGGCCATCACTGAAGCTTTCTTT

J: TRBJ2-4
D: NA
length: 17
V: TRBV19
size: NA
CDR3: CASSIDRAVFDKNIQYF
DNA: TGTGCCAGTAGTATAGATCGGGCGGTTTTTGACAAAAACATTCAGTACTTC

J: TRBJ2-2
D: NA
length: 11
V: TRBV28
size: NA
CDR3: CASRGFGELFF
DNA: TGTGCCAGCAGGGGGTTTGGGGAGCTGTTTTTT

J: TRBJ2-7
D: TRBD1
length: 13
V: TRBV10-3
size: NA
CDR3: CAISGGQLYEQYF
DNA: TGTGCCATTTCAGGGGGACAGCTCTACGAGCAGTACTTC

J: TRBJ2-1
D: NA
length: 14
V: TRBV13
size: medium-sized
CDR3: CASSDGQLYNEQFF
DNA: TGTGCCAGCAGCGACGGACAGCTCTACAATGAGCAGTTCTTC

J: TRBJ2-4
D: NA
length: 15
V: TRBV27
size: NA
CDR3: CASSLSGLAKNIQYF
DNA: TGTGCCAGCAGTTTATCCGGACTAGCCAAAAACATTCAGTACTTC

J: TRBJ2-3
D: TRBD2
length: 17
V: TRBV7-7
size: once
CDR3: CASSSDIAGGPDDTQYF
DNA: TGTGCCAGCAGCTCCGATATAGCGGGAGGGCCGGACGATACGCAGTATTTT

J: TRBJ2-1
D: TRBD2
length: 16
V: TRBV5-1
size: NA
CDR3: CASSSVAGGLGDEQFF
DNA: TGCGCCAGCAGCTCGGTAGCGGGGGGGCTAGGCGATGAGCAGTTCTTC

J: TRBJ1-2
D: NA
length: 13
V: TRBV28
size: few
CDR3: CASSLSPSYGYTF
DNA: TGTGCCAGCAGTTTATCGCCGTCCTATGGCTACACCTTC

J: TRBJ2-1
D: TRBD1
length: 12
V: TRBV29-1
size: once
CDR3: CSVGTGNDEQFF
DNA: TGCAGCGTTGGGACAGGGAATGATGAGCAGTTCTTC

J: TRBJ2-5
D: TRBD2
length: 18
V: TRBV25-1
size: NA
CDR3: CASSEVSGSRYGQETQYF
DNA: TGTGCCAGCAGTGAGGTTAGCGGGAGTAGATATGGGCAAGAGACCCAGTACTTC

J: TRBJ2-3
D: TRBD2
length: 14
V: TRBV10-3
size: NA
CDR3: CAISPSGSTDTQYF
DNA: TGTGCCATCAGTCCTAGCGGGAGCACAGATACGCAGTATTTT

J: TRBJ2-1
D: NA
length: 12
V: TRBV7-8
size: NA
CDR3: CASSPPGNEQFF
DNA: TGTGCCAGCAGCCCGCCTGGCAATGAGCAGTTCTTC

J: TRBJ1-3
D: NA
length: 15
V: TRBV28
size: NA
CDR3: CASRIAGYSGNTIYF
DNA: TGTGCCAGCAGGATAGCGGGCTACTCTGGAAACACCATATATTTT